A single sample gave rise to the 14 T cell receptor beta chains below, sequenced in a study of blood T cell repertoires in COVID-19. The repertoire was sequenced with immunoSEQ multiplex PCR; TCRdb's copy has only in-frame clones and lacks some. The table shows 95,000 to 150,000 clones, with approximately 71% occurring only once. Sequenced: peripheral blood. The receptors stem from a woman in her sixties or seventies with acute or convalescent COVID-19.

This clone was observed a handful of times. J is TRBJ1-2 and V is TRBV11-2, with unresolved D. V was trimmed by 4 bases and J by 2 bases, leaving 5 bases between them. In germline, CDR1 is SGHAT, CDR2 FQNNGV. CDR3 length: 12 amino acids. The CDR3 DNA is TGTGCCAGCAGCTCTCGGAACTATGGCTACACCTTC. Translating gives CASSSRNYGYTF.

This chain links TRBV10-3 with TRBJ2-7; a possible D gene is TRBD1 (5 bases). The germline CDR1 and CDR2 sequences are ENHRY and SYGVKD. This CDR3 is built from 14 residues. The V end lost 4 bases, the J end lost 4 bases, and 14 bases lay between the germline ends. DNA of the CDR3: TGTGCCATCAGTGGCCAGGGTAAAGGGTACGAGCAGTACTTC. It specifies CAISGQGKGYEQYF.

The rearrangement joins TRBV5-1 to TRBJ1-1; 7 bases fit TRBD1. The germline V gene encodes CDR1 SGHRS and CDR2 YFSETQ. CDR3 length: 14 amino acids. V shed 2 bases, J shed 5 bases, and the junction held 6 bases outside the gene matches. The CDR3 bases are TGCGCCAGCAGCTTCCGGACAGGACGGACTGAAGCTTTCTTT. This translates into CASSFRTGRTEAFF.

This chain joins TRBV5-1 and TRBJ2-7; TRBD2 might be the D (6 bases). V was shortened by 1 base and J by 7 bases, with 15 bases between the two germline ends. The V gene's germline CDR1 is SGHRS and CDR2 YFSETQ. This CDR3 comprises 14 residues. CDR3 sequence: CASSLIGDRGEQYF. The CDR3 region has the DNA TGCGCCAGCAGCTTGATAGGGGACCGGGGGGAGCAGTACTTC.

V usage is TRBV14 and J usage is TRBJ2-7; tentative D call: TRBD2 (5 bases). In germline, CDR1 is SGHDN, CDR2 FVKESK. Trimming took off 3 bases at V and 0 bases at J, with 9 bases between the two ends. The CDR3 is 14 amino acids. This chain's CDR3 is CASSQTGNSYEQYF. The CDR3 nucleotides are TGTGCCAGCAGCCAGACCGGGAACTCCTACGAGCAGTACTTC.

The table lists this clone with many counts. The chain employs TRBV19 and TRBJ1-6, with 7 positions matching TRBD1. From germline, CDR1 is LNHDA and CDR2 SQIVND (reference sequence). V was pared by 5 bases and J by 9 bases, with 7 bases of the junction left unmatched. The CDR3 loop spans 14 amino acids. CDR3: CASSPTGQLSPLHF. CDR3 DNA sequence: TGTGCCAGTAGTCCGACAGGGCAACTTTCACCCCTCCACTTT.

The chain employs TRBV28 and TRBJ2-6; TRBD1 is a possible D gene (5 bases). The V end was cut by 4 bases, the J end by 2 bases, with 9 bases between. Germline V gene data show CDR1 as MDHEN and CDR2 as SYDVKM. The CDR3 is 15 residues long. The CDR3 protein is CASSSGNAGANVLTF. CDR3 in DNA: TGTGCCAGCAGTTCAGGGAACGCTGGGGCCAACGTCCTGACTTTC.

The V gene is TRBV4-1, the J gene TRBJ2-3, with TRBD2 as a possible D gene (5 bases). CDR1 MGHRA and CDR2 YSYEKL come from the germline V gene. Trimming stripped 0 bases from V and 4 bases from J, with 14 bases between. The CDR3 length is 16 residues. The CDR3 DNA reads as TGCGCCAGCAGCCAAGAAGGAGGAAGTATCGCAGATACGCAGTATTTT. As protein: CASSQEGGSIADTQYF.

This clone was detected ten times or more. The genes are TRBV2 and TRBJ2-7; 8 nucleotides match TRBD1. The germline V gene has CDR1 SNHLY and CDR2 FYNNEI. The V gene end was trimmed by 6 bases and the J gene end by 6 bases; junction bases not matched to a gene: 4. This CDR3 has 12 amino acids. Written as DNA, the CDR3 is TGTGCCAGCAGGGACAGGGCTCTCGAGCAGTACTTC. It translates to CASRDRALEQYF. The entire variable domain, with the rest obtained from reference TRBV2 and TRBJ2-7, is as follows: EPEVTQTPSHQVTQMGQEVILRCVPISNHLYFYWYRQILGQKVEFLVSFYNNEISEKSEIFDDQFSVERPDGSNFTLKIRSTKLEDSAMYFCASRDRALEQYFGPGTRLTVT.

This rearrangement joins TRBV29-1 to TRBJ1-5; 10 nucleotides align to TRBD1. In germline, CDR1 is SQVTM, CDR2 ANQGSEA. This CDR3 is 20 amino acids long. The V gene end was trimmed by 4 bases and the J gene end by 1 base; junction bases not matched to a gene: 19. The CDR3 protein is CSVGGLGTGDPLVSNQPQHF. The CDR3 region has the DNA TGCAGCGTTGGGGGGCTTGGGACAGGGGATCCCCTAGTGAGCAATCAGCCCCAGCATTTT.

The V call is TRBV6-2 or TRBV6-3, the J call TRBJ1-5; D gene ambiguous. The CDR3 totals 14 residues. Germline values: CDR1 MNHEY, CDR2 SVGEGT. The V end lost 2 bases, the J end lost 2 bases, and 7 bases lay between the germline ends. CDR3 residues: CASSYLMGNQPQHF. DNA for the CDR3: TGTGCCAGCAGTTACCTAATGGGCAATCAGCCCCAGCATTTT.

This sequence joins TRBV7-9 and TRBJ2-1; TRBD1 is a possible D gene (6 bases). In germline, CDR1 is SEHNR, CDR2 FQNEAQ (reference sequence). The CDR3 loop spans 15 amino acids. Trimming took 5 bases from V and 2 from J, leaving 13 bases between them. The CDR3 DNA reads TGTGCCAGCAGCCTAGTTACAGGGCCCTACAATGAGCAGTTCTTC. The encoded protein is CASSLVTGPYNEQFF.

The gene calls are TRBV13 and TRBJ2-3; D is unresolved. This CDR3 region has 13 residues. The germline V gene has CDR1 PRHDT and CDR2 FYEKMQ (reference sequence). The germline V and J ends were trimmed by 8 bases and 1 base, with 10 bases remaining between them. The CDR3 DNA is TGTGCCAGCGGAGTTCGGGGCACAGATACGCAGTATTTT. It yields the protein CASGVRGTDTQYF.

This clone has a single count. The chain recombines TRBV6-6 with TRBJ1-4; TRBD1 matches at 9 bases. V dropped 6 bases and J dropped 8; count of bases not matched to a gene: 7. CDR3 length: 14 residues. CDR1 is MNHNY and CDR2 is SVGAGI in the germline V gene (reference sequence). DNA for the CDR3: TGTGCCAGCAGACAGGGGGCTACCCTGGAAAAACTGTTTTTT. This codes for CASRQGATLEKLFF.